This section outlines one T cell receptor beta chain sequence together with its context. This clonotype was detected ten times or more. Its cognate antigen has yet to be identified. No clone much larger than this one lies a single base away; base qualities are absent. The protocol used for the library was multiplex PCR. The instrument was an Illumina HiSeq 4000. TCR beta libraries were built with iRepertoire HTBI primers and Arm-PCR amplification of CDR3 regions. Before sequencing, the PCR products underwent gel purification. On the study's bioinformatics: Gene usage analysis of CDR3 amino acid clonotypes used the 60 to 80 TRBV and around 13 TRBJ segments found across samples. Filtered high-quality paired reads were merged into contigs using COPE and FqMerger. BLAST was used to align contigs to the IMGT TRBV, TRBD and TRBJ reference genes, and CDR3 was defined following IMGT. Highly expanded clones were defined as clonotypes with a frequency above 0.1%. Shannon entropy was used to measure repertoire diversity, and the Gini coefficient was used to measure V-J evenness. A clonotype found in more than one individual was treated as public. TCRdb passed the public sequencing reads through fastp at Q25 and MiXCR, retaining productive beta sequences. Entries that share a CDR3 protein sequence are merged under the most common genes and DNA. The V and J calls follow TCRdb's processing rather than the paper's. Recorded for this sample are roughly 400,000 distinct CDR3 sequences; 15% of them occurred a single time. The biggest ten clones account for about 7.6% of the sample.

The source of the sample is a study of regulatory T cells in long-lasting Graves disease (dated by TCRdb to about 2021). As for the study more broadly: Antithyroid drugs had been taken for less than 3 months by newly diagnosed Graves' disease patients. Patients with persistent Graves' disease were compared with patients with newly diagnosed Graves' disease using TCR sequencing and RNA sequencing of peripheral blood. The study was registered as a clinical trial and conducted in China. TCR sequencing covered around 13 persistent and roughly 20 newly diagnosed Graves' disease patients, around 35 samples in total. On the study overall, not on this receptor specifically: Sequencing and analysis were limited to the TCR beta chain. The authors noted that the small sample size was a limitation that may lower accuracy. Compared with newly diagnosed patients, patients with persistent Graves' disease had lower TCR Shannon entropy and fewer highly expanded clones, which suggests clonal expansion. The study examined only peripheral blood because the primary lesion, thyroid tissue, could not be accessed. Persistent disease showed preferential use of TRBV28, TRBJ1-2 and TRBJ2-5, whereas newly diagnosed disease favored TRBV20-1 and TRBJ2-1. More public clonotypes were shared among persistent patients (2,741) than among newly diagnosed patients (966).

From a lookup of the germline V gene (reference sequence), CDR1 and CDR2 are LGHDT and YNNKEL. V and J are trimmed by 2 bases and 3 bases, and the gene matches miss 6 bases of the junction. The CDR3 spans 17 residues, from the cysteine through the phenylalanine. The retained sequence is limited to the CDR3, 51 bases, with the frame set at the first base. The sample's time point label, in plain terms: newly diagnosed GD, antithyroid drugs for less than 3 months. RNA was extracted from PBMCs in TRIzol for both TCR sequencing and RNA sequencing. Graves' disease was diagnosed according to American Thyroid Association guidelines. The patients came from an endocrinology department in Xi'an, China. Each patient gave 8.5 to 9.5 milliliters of peripheral blood, collected in an EDTA anticoagulant tube. PBMCs were isolated by Ficoll Paque Plus density gradient separation without further T cell sorting. An Agilent 2100 Bioanalyzer and agarose gel were used to check RNA quality, and a NanoDrop 2000 was used to measure RNA concentration.

These sequences were also reported in another study, on T cells in Graves' hyperthyroidism and ophthalmopathy. That second publication adds: Graves' hyperthyroidism was defined as stable when no progression to ophthalmopathy occurred over 18 months of follow-up. Hyperthyroidism patients were newly diagnosed, had a disease duration of under 2 months, and were aged 18 to 65 years. The study excluded patients with uncontrolled infections, other autoimmune diseases, pregnancy or lactation. Diagnoses were established on the basis of clinical symptoms, serum thyroxine and TRAb, thyroid ultrasound, and orbital computed tomography. The TCR CDR3 was subjected to a first round of RT-PCR using the HTBI primer set and the Qiagen OneStep RT-PCR kit. Most expanded thyroid clonotypes (frequency above 0.001) were also found in blood, which suggests that blood repertoires may mirror thyroid immune responses. A model built on a 13 V-J signature distinguished ophthalmopathy from stable hyperthyroidism, reaching about 88% sensitivity and about 81% specificity in cross-validation and 80%/75% in testing. During validation, the model predicted progression to ophthalmopathy a median of approximately 7 months ahead of onset, with more than 60% sensitivity and 72.22% specificity. To identify distinguishing TCR V-J signatures, a discovery cohort of 100 or so patients was used, comprising fewer than 45 with Graves' ophthalmopathy and about 59 with stable Graves' hyperthyroidism. An independent validation cohort of around 19 hyperthyroidism patients and 17 patients who later progressed to ophthalmopathy tested prospective prediction of ophthalmopathy. The 75 to 100 discovery patients were randomly split 7:3 into training and test sets. The study also compared thyroid tissue and blood T-cell repertoires from five or six Graves' hyperthyroidism patients. Once sampling was done, hyperthyroidism patients were given methimazole at a starting dose of 30 mg daily, whereas ophthalmopathy patients were given high-dose intravenous methylprednisolone. Libraries were constructed in a second round of multiplex PCR, after which size selection and purification were carried out. The libraries were sequenced on an Illumina HiSeq2000 using paired-end 100 bp reads. SOAPnuke was used to process the raw data, throwing out any read that contained adapters or uncalled bases, had a mean Phred below 15, or lacked an exact constant-primer or identifier match. High-quality paired reads were merged with COPE v1.2.5, and unique nucleotide sequences were defined as clonotypes. MiTCR v1.1 was used to align the clonotypes against IMGT TRBV, TRBD and TRBJ reference segments. Only V-J combinations with frequency above 0.0001, covering 99% to 99.2% of repertoires, were analysed. The TCS score was defined as F50 (clonal expansion) divided by E x V (chaos), with BLOSUM62-based TCRdist calculated between CDR3 peptides within each V-J. Welch's t-statistics and random forest reduced around 520 V-J features to about 13, which were used in a naive Bayes classifier (R e1071). No statistical method was used to set the sample size in advance, and investigators knew the group allocation. TCR Vbeta CDR3 sequencing of approximately 140 peripheral blood samples (43 ophthalmopathy, 75 to 85 hyperthyroidism and some 17 progressor patients) is reported in the paper.

This receptor was taken from a woman aged 40 to 49 with Graves disease. Donor details come from another sample of the same person, matched by shared clones. Material: peripheral blood mononuclear cells (PBMCs), obtained at new diagnosis, from a patient treated with antithyroid drugs. The sequence is built from TRBV3-1 and TRBJ2-2, with 10 junctional bases fitting TRBD2. The DNA sequence follows: TGTGCCAGCAGCCAAAGCGGGAGGGCGGAAGACACCGGGGAGCTGTTTTTT. This translates into CASSQSGRAEDTGELFF.